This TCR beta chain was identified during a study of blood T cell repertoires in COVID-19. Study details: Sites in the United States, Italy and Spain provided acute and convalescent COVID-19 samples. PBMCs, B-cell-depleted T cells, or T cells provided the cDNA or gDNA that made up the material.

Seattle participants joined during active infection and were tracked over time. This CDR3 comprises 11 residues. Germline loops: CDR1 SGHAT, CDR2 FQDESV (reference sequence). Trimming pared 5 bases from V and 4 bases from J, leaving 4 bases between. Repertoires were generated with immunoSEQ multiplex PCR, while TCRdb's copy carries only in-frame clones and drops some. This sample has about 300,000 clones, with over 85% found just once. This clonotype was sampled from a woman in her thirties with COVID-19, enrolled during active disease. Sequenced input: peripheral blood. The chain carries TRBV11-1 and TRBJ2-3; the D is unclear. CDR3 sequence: CASSPADTQYF. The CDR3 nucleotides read TGTGCCAGCAGCCCGGCAGATACGCAGTATTTT.